This TCR beta chain derives from a study of cytomegalovirus exposure and HLA in healthy donors. Background on the study: From 190 million or so T cells, an earlier analysis saw 90 million to 130 million unique TCR beta sequences. Genetic ancestry analysis placed approximately 79% of the 400 or so donors that were genotyped in the Caucasian-associated cluster.

The PCR was carried out with 60 Vbeta primers and 13 Jbeta primers. Some clones are missing from TCRdb's copy, which holds only in-frame ones; the method was immunoSEQ multiplex PCR. The sample consists of about 140,000 clones, roughly 80% of them appearing once. Participants comprised healthy donors of bone marrow. General observations from the study: Later work showed greater clonal expansion in HLA-associated TCR beta chains than in equally common others.

To note about this clone: Its antigen remains unidentified.

The specimen was PBMCs. The sequence came from a woman between 45 and 65 years old in good health and CMV-seropositive.

CDR3 nucleotides: TGCAGCGTTGTATTCGGGAACTATGGCTACACCTTC. This gives the protein CSVVFGNYGYTF. The chain has TRBV29-1 and TRBJ1-2; unclear D gene. The germline V gene has CDR1 SQVTM and CDR2 ANQGSEA. The CDR3 sequence is 12 residues long. The germline V and J ends were trimmed by 4 bases and 2 bases, with 8 bases remaining between them. The full variable domain, its missing parts supplied by reference TRBV29-1 and TRBJ1-2, is SAVISQKPSRDICQRGTSLTIQCQVDSQVTMMFWYRQQPGQSLTLIATANQGSEATYESGFVIDKFPISRPNLTFSTLTVSNMSPEDSSIYLCSVVFGNYGYTFGSGTRLTVV.